This T cell receptor beta chain is from a study of T cells after yellow fever vaccination. Study details: For low cell numbers, libraries were made with SMART-Seq v4 Ultra Low Input.

TCRdb redid the calling of the 5' RACE reads with MiXCR, one entry per CDR3 protein. The sample has approximately 170,000 distinct CDR3 sequences, about 10% seen once. The V end was cut by 2 bases, the J end by 6 bases, with 13 bases between. Germline V lookup: CDR1 MNHEY, CDR2 SVGAGI. This CDR3 spans 14 amino acids. This receptor was obtained from a young man who received the YFV17D yellow fever vaccine. The sequencing used CD8+ T cells sorted from PBMCs, collected 15 days after the yellow fever booster vaccination. The rearrangement joins TRBV6-5 to TRBJ2-5; possible D gene TRBD1, 6 bases. The CDR3 region has the DNA TGTGCCAGCAGTTACGGGGGCGACGGAAAGACCCAGTACTTC. This translates into CASSYGGDGKTQYF.